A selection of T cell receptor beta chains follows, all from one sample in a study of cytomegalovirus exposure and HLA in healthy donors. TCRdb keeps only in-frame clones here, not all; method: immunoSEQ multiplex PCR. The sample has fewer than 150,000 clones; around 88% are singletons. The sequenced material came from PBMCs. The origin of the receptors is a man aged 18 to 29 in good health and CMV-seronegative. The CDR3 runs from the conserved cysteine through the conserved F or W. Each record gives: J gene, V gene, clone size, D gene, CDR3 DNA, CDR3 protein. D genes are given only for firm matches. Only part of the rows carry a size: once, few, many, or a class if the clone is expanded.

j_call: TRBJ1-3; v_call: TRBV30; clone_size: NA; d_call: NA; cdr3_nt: TGTGCCTGGAGTGTAATACAGGGCTCTGGAAACACCATATATTTT; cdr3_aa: CAWSVIQGSGNTIYF
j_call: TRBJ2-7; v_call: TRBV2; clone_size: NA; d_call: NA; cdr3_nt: TGTGCCAGCCTAACTGAAACCTACGAGCAGTACTTC; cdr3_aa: CASLTETYEQYF
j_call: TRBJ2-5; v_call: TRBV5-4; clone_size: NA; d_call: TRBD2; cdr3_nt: TGTGCCAGCAGCCGGAGGACTAGCGGGCGGTACCAAGAGACCCAGTACTTC; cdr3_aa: CASSRRTSGRYQETQYF
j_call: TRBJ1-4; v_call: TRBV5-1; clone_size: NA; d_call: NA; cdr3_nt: TGCGCCAGCAGCTTGGCCTTCCATTTGGGGGCGGGTGAAAAACTGTTTTTT; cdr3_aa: CASSLAFHLGAGEKLFF
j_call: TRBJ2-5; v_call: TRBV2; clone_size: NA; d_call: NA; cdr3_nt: TGTGCCAGCACGTACAGGGCTCTTGCCCAAGAGACCCAGTACTTC; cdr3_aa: CASTYRALAQETQYF
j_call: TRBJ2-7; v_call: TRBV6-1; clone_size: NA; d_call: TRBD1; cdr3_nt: TGTGCCACTTCGGGACAGGCACCCTACGAGCAGTACTTC; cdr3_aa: CATSGQAPYEQYF
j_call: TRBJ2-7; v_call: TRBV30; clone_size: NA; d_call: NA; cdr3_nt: TGTGCCTGGACCGGGGGAGGCTACGAGCAGTACTTC; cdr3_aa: CAWTGGGYEQYF
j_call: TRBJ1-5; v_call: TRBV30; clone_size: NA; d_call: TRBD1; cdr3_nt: TGTGCCCACGGGACAGGCCCAAATCAGCCCCAGCATTTT; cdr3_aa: CAHGTGPNQPQHF
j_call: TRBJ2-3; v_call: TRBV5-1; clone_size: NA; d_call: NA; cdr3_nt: TGCGCCAGCAGCCCAGGCCTCGGCACAGATACGCAGTATTTT; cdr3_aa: CASSPGLGTDTQYF
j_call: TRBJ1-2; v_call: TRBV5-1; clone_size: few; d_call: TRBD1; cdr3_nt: TGCGCCAGCAGCTACTGGGACAGACCAGGCTATGGCTACACCTTC; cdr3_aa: CASSYWDRPGYGYTF
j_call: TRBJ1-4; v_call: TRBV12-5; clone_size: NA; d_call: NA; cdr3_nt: TGTGCTAGTGGGAGGGAGGGCGAGGGGCAGCTGTTTTTT; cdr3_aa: CASGREGEGQLFF
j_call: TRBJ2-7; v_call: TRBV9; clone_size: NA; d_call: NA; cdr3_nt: TGTGCCAGCAGCGTCTTGGCAGGGCCCCTTGGGCCTAACGAGCAGTACTTC; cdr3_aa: CASSVLAGPLGPNEQYF
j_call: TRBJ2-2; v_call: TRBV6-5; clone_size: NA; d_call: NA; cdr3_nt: TGTGCCAGCAGGGAGGGGGCCGCCGGAACCGGGGAGCTGTTTTTT; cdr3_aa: CASREGAAGTGELFF
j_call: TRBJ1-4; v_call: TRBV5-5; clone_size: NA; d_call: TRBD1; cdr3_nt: TGTGCCAGCAGCCCTCCGGGACAGGGTTATGAAAAACTGTTTTTT; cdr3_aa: CASSPPGQGYEKLFF
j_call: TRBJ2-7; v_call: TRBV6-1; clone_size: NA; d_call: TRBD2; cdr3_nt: TGTGCCAGCAGTGCTCTGATTGGACTAGCGGACTCCTACGAGCAGTACTTC; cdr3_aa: CASSALIGLADSYEQYF
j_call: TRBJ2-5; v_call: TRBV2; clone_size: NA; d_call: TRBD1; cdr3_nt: TGTGCCAGCACCGTCGACAGGGGTCGGGGAGAGACCCAGTACTTC; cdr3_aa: CASTVDRGRGETQYF
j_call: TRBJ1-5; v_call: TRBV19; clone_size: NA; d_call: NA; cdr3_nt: TGTGCCAGTAGTATAGATCGGCAGGAACCGAATCAGCCCCAGCATTTT; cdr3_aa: CASSIDRQEPNQPQHF
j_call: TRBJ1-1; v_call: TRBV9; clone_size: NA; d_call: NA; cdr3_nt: TGTGCCAGCAGCGTAACTTCCATGAACACTGAAGCTTTCTTT; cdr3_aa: CASSVTSMNTEAFF
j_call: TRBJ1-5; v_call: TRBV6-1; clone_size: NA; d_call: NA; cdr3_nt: TGTGCCAGCACCCCTAACCAGGGCAATCAGCCCCAGCATTTT; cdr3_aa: CASTPNQGNQPQHF
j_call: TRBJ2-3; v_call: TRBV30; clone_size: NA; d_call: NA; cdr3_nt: TGTGCCTGGAATCGGGGTGGAGATACGCAGTATTTT; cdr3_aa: CAWNRGGDTQYF
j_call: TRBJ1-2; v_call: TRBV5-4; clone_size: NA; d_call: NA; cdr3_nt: TGTGCCAGCAGCATGGGCAGGGGCGGTTATGGCTACACCTTC; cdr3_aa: CASSMGRGGYGYTF
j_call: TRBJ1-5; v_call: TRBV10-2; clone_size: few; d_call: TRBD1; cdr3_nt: TGCGCCAGCGGGGACAGTTTTGATCAGCCCCAGCATTTT; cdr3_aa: CASGDSFDQPQHF